These 28 T cell receptor beta chains share one sample of origin, sequenced in a study of T-cell reconstitution after alpha-beta-depleted transplantation in children (dated by TCRdb to between 2015 and 2016). The library was produced with PCR. Sequencing relied on an Illumina HiSeq 2500. TCR libraries were prepared with molecular barcoding, using unique molecular identifiers to normalize TCRbeta repertoire quantification. TCRdb reran the public reads through fastp at Q25 and MiXCR, keeping productive beta chains. Each entry is one CDR3 protein sequence, shown with its most common DNA and genes. This sample holds 65,000 to 75,000 distinct CDR3 sequences; roughly 5.2% were observed only once. Of the sample, 18% falls within the top ten clones. The treatment or condition label here, explained by the study, means: allogeneic hematopoietic cell transplantation with graft depleted of TCRalphabeta T cells and CD19 B cells.

The specimen comprised PBMCs, mostly from graft donor cells, sampled 180 days after TCRalphabeta/CD19-depleted stem cell transplant. The receptor source for this set is a boy less than two years old who had a stem cell transplant for acute myeloid leukemia, so the T cells may come from the graft donor.

Many counts were recorded for this clonotype. The chain combines TRBV19 with TRBJ1-1; 8 nucleotides agree with TRBD1. The germline gives CDR1 LNHDA, CDR2 SQIVND (reference sequence). V shed 5 bases, J shed 7 bases, and the junction held 12 bases outside the gene matches. The CDR3 is 15 residues long. CDR3 DNA sequence: TGTGCCAGTAGTTTCCGAGGACAGGGCAACGGTGAAGCTTTCTTT. Protein: CASSFRGQGNGEAFF.

In its sample, this clonotype was seen many times. This sequence joins TRBV12-3 or TRBV12-4 and TRBJ1-6; 7 bases agree with TRBD1. V trimming: 4 bases; J trimming: 5 bases; junction bases outside the gene matches: 5. CDR3 size: 15 residues. The CDR3 loop reads CASSSKTGNNSPLHF. The CDR3 DNA reads TGTGCCAGCAGTTCAAAGACAGGGAATAATTCACCCCTCCACTTT.

This clonotype showed up many times. The rearrangement uses TRBV4-3 and TRBJ1-2; D is unresolved. The length of the CDR3 is 14 residues. CDR1 is LGHNA, CDR2 YSLEER, per germline. Trimming pared 2 bases from V and 0 bases from J, leaving 7 bases between. The CDR3 protein is CASSQHRSNYGYTF. The CDR3 DNA reads TGCGCCAGCAGCCAACACCGATCTAACTATGGCTACACCTTC.

This clonotype showed up many times. This chain connects TRBV24-1 to TRBJ2-5; D is perhaps TRBD1 (6 bases). Germline V gene sequence: CDR1 KGHDR, CDR2 SFDVKD. CDR3 size: 14 residues. The V end lost 4 bases, the J end lost 4 bases, and 12 bases lay between the germline ends. The CDR3 reads CATSDHGQPETQYF. The CDR3, as DNA: TGTGCCACCAGTGACCACGGACAGCCAGAGACCCAGTACTTC.

The rearrangement links TRBV7-9 to TRBJ2-1; the D is unclear. Germline CDR1 SEHNR, CDR2 FQNEAQ (reference sequence). This CDR3 has 15 residues. The V and J ends lost 6 bases and 0 bases respectively, with 12 bases between them. The CDR3 protein is CASSSPAYSYNEQFF. DNA for the CDR3: TGTGCCAGCAGTTCACCTGCCTACTCCTACAATGAGCAGTTCTTC.

The sample holds many counts of this clonotype. The V gene is TRBV12-3 or TRBV12-4, the J gene TRBJ2-1, with D unclear. Trimming pared 6 bases from V and 6 bases from J, leaving 9 bases between. This CDR3 contains 12 residues. CDR3 nucleotides: TGTGCCAGCAGCAGACCGTCCAATGAGCAGTTCTTC. Translating gives CASSRPSNEQFF.

V usage is TRBV25-1 and J usage is TRBJ2-1; D assignment may be TRBD1 or TRBD2 (8 bases each). Germline CDR1 reads MGHDK; CDR2 reads SYGVNS. The CDR3 has 19 amino acids. V dropped 4 bases and J dropped 7 bases, with 29 bases sitting between them. The CDR3 here is CASSGFGQGGGGPNNEQFF. For the CDR3, the DNA is TGTGCCAGCAGTGGCTTCGGACAGGGCGGCGGGGGGCCCAATAATGAGCAGTTCTTC.

This clonotype was found many times. The rearrangement links TRBV10-3 to TRBJ1-2; D is unclear. V lost 0 bases and J 7 bases, leaving 12 bases between the germline ends. Germline V CDR1 and CDR2: ENHRY, SYGVKD. This CDR3 contains 14 residues. CDR3 DNA sequence: TGTGCCATCAGTGAGTCGAATTGGCCGGGTGGCTACACCTTC. Protein sequence: CAISESNWPGGYTF.

This clonotype was observed at least ten times. The chain recombines TRBV5-1 with TRBJ2-2; D is possibly TRBD1 (6 bases). V was shortened by 2 bases and J by 0 bases, with 20 bases between the two germline ends. The V gene's germline CDR1 is SGHRS and CDR2 YFSETQ. This CDR3 contains 19 residues. For the CDR3, the DNA is TGCGCCAGCAGCTTCGGGGACCCCAACAGGGTGGCGAACACCGGGGAGCTGTTTTTT. Encoded protein: CASSFGDPNRVANTGELFF.

The sample holds many counts of this clonotype. The rearrangement uses TRBV10-3 and TRBJ1-6; D gene ambiguous. CDR1 and CDR2 from the germline V gene are ENHRY and SYGVKD. The CDR3 has 12 residues. V was pared by 2 bases and J by 13 bases, with 9 bases between. DNA of the CDR3: TGTGCCATCAGTGAGCTGGGCAGGCCCCTCCACTTT. This sequence encodes CAISELGRPLHF.

This clonotype appeared many times. The CDR3 nucleotides are TGTGCCAGCAGTTACGAAGGGGCTTTGGGCACTGAAGCTTTCTTT. Encoded protein: CASSYEGALGTEAFF. The rearrangement links TRBV6-5 to TRBJ1-1; maybe TRBD1 (5 bases). Trimming cost V 2 bases and J 4 bases, with 14 bases left between them. The CDR3 covers 15 residues. The V gene's germline CDR1 is MNHEY and CDR2 SVGAGI.

This clonotype showed up many times. The chain employs TRBV28 and TRBJ2-7; D is unresolved. Germline-derived CDR1 and CDR2 are MDHEN and SYDVKM. V was shortened by 6 bases and J by 4 bases, with 16 bases between the two germline ends. The CDR3 is made up of 14 amino acids. The CDR3 reads CASSPGRRPYEQYV. DNA for the CDR3: TGTGCCAGCAGCCCTGGTAGGCGACCTTACGAGCAGTACGTC.

In its sample, this clonotype was seen many times. This sequence joins TRBV20-1 and TRBJ1-6; D might be TRBD1 (6 bases). The CDR3 contains 14 residues. V gave up 4 bases and J gave up 6 bases, with 13 bases separating them. Germline CDR1 and CDR2: DFQATT and SNEGSKA (reference sequence). The CDR3 coding sequence is TGCAGTGCTATTCGGGGGGCCGCTAATTCACCCCTCCACTTT. This encodes CSAIRGAANSPLHF.

This clonotype was seen ten or more times. The chain carries TRBV7-3 and TRBJ2-1; the match to TRBD1 covers 11 bases. Per germline, CDR1 SGHTA and CDR2 FQGTGA. The CDR3 has 14 residues. V gave up 5 bases and J gave up 8 bases; unmatched junction bases: 5. In DNA form, the CDR3 reads TGTGCCAGCAGCCCGGGACAGGGGGTTGATGAGCAGTTCTTC. Its translation: CASSPGQGVDEQFF. Using reference TRBV7-3 and TRBJ2-1 for the parts outside the CDR3, the full variable domain is GAGVSQTPSNKVTEKGKYVELRCDPISGHTALYWYRQSLGQGPEFLIYFQGTGAADDSGLPNDRFFAVRPEGSVSTLKIQRTERGDSAVYLCASSPGQGVDEQFFGPGTRLTVL.

This clonotype was observed at least ten times. The chain joins TRBV7-8 to TRBJ1-5; D call uncertain. Between the trimmed V and J ends, which lost 3 bases and 5 bases, there was a span of 8 bases. CDR1 is SGHVS and CDR2 is FQNEAQ in the germline V gene. The CDR3 is 13 amino acids. CDR3 region: CASSFLGYQPQHF. In DNA, the CDR3 is TGTGCCAGCAGCTTCCTGGGCTATCAGCCCCAGCATTTT.

This clonotype came up many times. This chain links TRBV19 with TRBJ2-1; D may be TRBD2 (5 bases). Germline V gives CDR1 LNHDA, CDR2 SQIVND (reference sequence). Trimming took off 5 bases at V and 0 bases at J, with 17 bases between the two ends. CDR3 length equals 17 residues. This CDR3 reads CASSVITGYSSYNEQFF. In DNA form, the CDR3 reads TGTGCCAGTAGTGTCATCACGGGGTACAGCTCCTACAATGAGCAGTTCTTC. The complete variable domain, with remaining parts taken from reference TRBV19 and TRBJ2-1, reads DGGITQSPKYLFRKEGQNVTLSCEQNLNHDAMYWYRQDPGQGLRLIYYSQIVNDFQKGDIAEGYSVSREKKESFPLTVTSAQKNPTAFYLCASSVITGYSSYNEQFFGPGTRLTVL.

In its sample, this clonotype was seen many times. The chain uses TRBV7-9 and TRBJ1-6, with D uncertain. Germline V gene data show CDR1 as SEHNR and CDR2 as FQNEAQ (reference sequence). Trimming removed 1 base from V and 7 bases from J, with 14 bases in between. CDR3 length equals 16 residues. This CDR3 reads CASSLGSGRANSPLHF. The CDR3 bases are TGTGCCAGCAGCTTAGGCTCCGGACGGGCGAATTCACCCCTCCACTTT.

This clonotype was seen ten or more times. The V gene is TRBV18, the J gene TRBJ2-1; TRBD2 agrees at 9 bases. CDR3 size: 13 residues. The V gene's germline CDR1 is KGHSH and CDR2 LQKENI. Trimming at V came to 3 bases and at J to 6 bases, leaving 0 bases not matched to a gene. The CDR3 sequence: CASSPSGGNEQFF. DNA for the CDR3: TGTGCCAGCTCACCTAGCGGGGGCAATGAGCAGTTCTTC.

This clonotype was counted ten times or more. The CDR3 DNA reads as TGTGCCAGCACCGCGACAGGCAGGGCTTTCTTT. Residues: CASTATGRAFF. This chain connects TRBV7-8 to TRBJ1-1; the D gene is possibly TRBD1 (6 bases). V lost 7 bases and J 11 bases, leaving 14 bases between the germline ends. CDR3 length equals 11 residues. Germline-derived CDR1 and CDR2 are SGHVS and FQNEAQ.

This clonotype was observed at least ten times. The rearrangement uses TRBV11-2 and TRBJ1-4; maybe TRBD1 (5 bases). This CDR3 has 16 amino acids. Germline V gives CDR1 SGHAT, CDR2 FQNNGV. Trimming pared 10 bases from V and 6 bases from J, leaving 24 bases between. The CDR3 reads CATREGSQVGDEKLFF. For the CDR3, the DNA is TGTGCCACCAGGGAGGGGTCCCAGGTGGGGGATGAAAAACTGTTTTTT. Full variable domain (rest looked up from reference TRBV11-2 and TRBJ1-4): EAGVAQSPRYKIIEKRQSVAFWCNPISGHATLYWYQQILGQGPKLLIQFQNNGVVDDSQLPKDRFSAERLKGVDSTLKIQPAKLEDSAVYLCATREGSQVGDEKLFFGSGTQLSVL.

This clonotype appeared many times. This chain joins TRBV2 and TRBJ2-1; 16 nucleotides line up with TRBD2. The CDR3 sequence is 15 residues long. Germline CDR1 reads SNHLY; CDR2 reads FYNNEI. V shed 7 bases, J shed 7 bases, and the junction held 4 bases outside the gene matches. The CDR3, as DNA: TGTGCCAGCATCCTGGGACTAGCGGGGGGGAATGAGCAGTTCTTC. Its protein is CASILGLAGGNEQFF.

At least ten counts were recorded for this clonotype. This chain links TRBV29-1 with TRBJ1-2, with unresolved D. V was clipped by 5 bases and J by 6 bases, with 10 bases between them. Germline V gene lookup returns CDR1 SQVTM and CDR2 ANQGSEA. The CDR3 loop spans 11 amino acids. CDR3 nucleotide sequence: TGCAGCGTTTTTCAGAGTAATGGCTACACCTTC. Protein product: CSVFQSNGYTF. Supplemented by reference TRBV29-1 and TRBJ1-2, the full variable domain reads SAVISQKPSRDICQRGTSLTIQCQVDSQVTMMFWYRQQPGQSLTLIATANQGSEATYESGFVIDKFPISRPNLTFSTLTVSNMSPEDSSIYLCSVFQSNGYTFGSGTRLTVV.

This clonotype was detected ten times or more. This chain joins TRBV7-9 and TRBJ2-2, with TRBD1 matching over 11 bases. J gave up 4 bases and V 2 bases, and 6 bases lay outside the gene matches. CDR1 is SEHNR, CDR2 FQNEAQ, per germline (reference sequence). The CDR3 is 17 residues long. The CDR3 coding sequence is TGTGCCAGCAGCTTACCAAGGACAGGGGGCAGCACCGGGGAGCTGTTTTTT. Translating gives CASSLPRTGGSTGELFF.

The table lists this clonotype with many counts. The chain joins TRBV10-3 to TRBJ1-5; 9 positions agree with TRBD1. The J segment lost 3 bases and the V segment lost 0 bases, leaving 3 bases of the junction unmatched. The CDR3 is 16 residues long. Germline assignment: CDR1 ENHRY and CDR2 SYGVKD. CDR3 region: CAISESGTGPNQPQHF. DNA for the CDR3: TGTGCCATCAGTGAGTCCGGGACAGGGCCCAATCAGCCCCAGCATTTT.

This clonotype was seen at least ten times. This chain links TRBV6-1 with TRBJ2-7; 9 bases line up with TRBD1. Germline V gene data show CDR1 as MNHNS and CDR2 as SASEGT. Trimming at V came to 0 bases and at J to 2 bases, leaving 5 bases not matched to a gene. The CDR3 extends over 16 amino acids. The chain's CDR3 is CASSEARGTGTYEQYV. The CDR3 bases are TGTGCCAGCAGTGAAGCAAGGGGGACAGGGACCTACGAGCAGTACGTC.

The table lists this clonotype with many counts. The chain couples TRBV7-2 to TRBJ2-1; 8 bases align to TRBD1. The J segment lost 8 bases and the V segment lost 1 base, leaving 7 bases of the junction unmatched. The CDR3 consists of 15 residues. CDR1 is SGHTA and CDR2 is FQGNSA in the germline V gene. The CDR3 sequence is CASSLEQGVGHEQFF. The CDR3 coding sequence is TGTGCCAGCAGCTTAGAACAGGGGGTGGGACATGAGCAGTTCTTC.

This clonotype was seen ten or more times. This rearrangement joins TRBV12-5 to TRBJ2-5, with D possibly TRBD2 on 6 matching bases. Germline assignment: CDR1 LGHNT and CDR2 FRNRAP. Trimming shortened V by 7 bases and J by 4 bases, and 13 bases separated the two germline ends. The length of the CDR3 is 13 residues. This CDR3 is CASAWGGGETQYF. The CDR3, as DNA: TGTGCTAGTGCATGGGGAGGAGGAGAGACCCAGTACTTC.

This clonotype was detected many times. V and J are TRBV24-1 and TRBJ2-2; 8 bases are shared with TRBD1. Trimming took 12 bases from V and 5 from J; bases not matched to a gene: 10. The CDR3 spans 14 residues. Germline CDR1 reads KGHDR; CDR2 reads SFDVKD. The CDR3 loop reads CASSAGGATGELFF. The CDR3 DNA is TGTGCCTCCTCGGCAGGGGGCGCGACCGGGGAGCTGTTTTTT.